Shown below are 22 T cell receptor beta chains from a single sample sequenced in a study of control samples from healthy donors and cancer patients. Clones were read by immunoSEQ multiplex PCR, and TCRdb kept only the in-frame ones, dropping some. The profile shows more than 95,000 clones, around 89% of them singletons. The sequencing sample was made of PBMCs. These receptors were taken from a man aged 55 to 70 with lung cancer.

This chain links TRBV11-2 with TRBJ2-2; D unclear. The ends were cut back, 5 bases at V and 1 base at J, with 14 bases in the middle. The CDR3 runs 16 residues. Germline lookup yields CDR1 SGHAT and CDR2 FQNNGV. Here the CDR3 DNA reads TGTGCCAGCAGCCCAAGACCTTCAGTGAACACCGGGGAGCTGTTTTTT. It encodes CASSPRPSVNTGELFF.

This chain uses TRBV6-5 with TRBJ2-7, with a weak D call TRBD2 (6 bases). Germline CDR1 is MNHEY and CDR2 is SVGAGI. The CDR3 loop spans 15 amino acids. Trimming cost V 7 bases and J 3 bases, with 19 bases left between them. The CDR3 reads CASKLGGTGDYEQYF. In DNA form, the CDR3 reads TGTGCCAGCAAATTAGGTGGGACTGGGGACTACGAGCAGTACTTC.

The chain has TRBV5-1 and TRBJ2-3; D may be TRBD1 or TRBD2 (5 bases each). V was trimmed by 0 bases and J by 3 bases, leaving 11 bases between them. The CDR3 extends over 15 amino acids. The germline V gene encodes CDR1 SGHRS and CDR2 YFSETQ. The CDR3 here is CASSLGDPFTDTQYF. The DNA for the CDR3 is TGCGCCAGCAGCTTGGGGGACCCCTTTACAGATACGCAGTATTTT.

The gene calls are TRBV2 and TRBJ2-5; D unclear. Germline V CDR1 and CDR2: SNHLY, FYNNEI. V gave up 3 bases and J gave up 5 bases, with 10 bases separating them. The CDR3 is 13 residues long. The chain's CDR3 is CASSEEGRETQYF. The CDR3 DNA follows: TGTGCCAGCAGTGAGGAAGGGCGGGAGACCCAGTACTTC. Full variable domain (remainder filled in from reference TRBV2 and TRBJ2-5): EPEVTQTPSHQVTQMGQEVILRCVPISNHLYFYWYRQILGQKVEFLVSFYNNEISEKSEIFDDQFSVERPDGSNFTLKIRSTKLEDSAMYFCASSEEGRETQYFGPGTRLLVL.

The chain joins TRBV7-8 to TRBJ1-1, with D perhaps matching TRBD1 (5 bases). The germline V gene has CDR1 SGHVS and CDR2 FQNEAQ. V gave up 5 bases and J gave up 1 base, with 11 bases separating them. The CDR3 sequence is 14 residues long. In DNA, the CDR3 is TGTGCCAGCAGCCGAGGGGCCCAGAACACTGAAGCTTTCTTT. Its protein is CASSRGAQNTEAFF.

The gene calls are TRBV5-1 and TRBJ1-4; D gene uncertain. The length of the CDR3 is 12 residues. Germline CDR1 and CDR2: SGHRS and YFSETQ. Deletions cut 6 bases from V and 8 bases from J, with 11 bases between. The DNA for the CDR3 is TGCGCCAGCATGAGGGAGGACGAAAAACTGTTTTTT. It codes for CASMREDEKLFF.

The V call is TRBV19, the J call TRBJ2-2; 7 positions match TRBD2. V trimming: 5 bases; J trimming: 0 bases; junction bases outside the gene matches: 15. CDR1 and CDR2 (germline): LNHDA, SQIVND (reference sequence). The CDR3 runs 19 residues. The CDR3 DNA is TGTGCCAGTAGTTTGGGGGGGTCCTTTAGCACTGCGAACACCGGGGAGCTGTTTTTT. It specifies CASSLGGSFSTANTGELFF.

This clone was detected only once. For the CDR3, the DNA is TGTGCCAGCAGCTTGGCCAGCTCCCTTACCTACAGCAATCAGCCCCAGCATTTT. Translation: CASSLASSLTYSNQPQHF. The J gene is TRBJ1-5, the V gene TRBV5-8; no reliable D call. CDR3 length: 18 residues. Trimming removed 0 bases at V and 1 base at J, with 17 bases between. Per germline, CDR1 SGHTS and CDR2 YDEGEE.

The rearrangement uses TRBV16 and TRBJ2-1, with D uncertain. Trimming took 4 bases from V and 4 from J, leaving 11 bases between them. This CDR3 region has 14 residues. The germline CDR1 and CDR2 sequences are KGHSY and FQNENV. Here the CDR3 reads CASSPVDGYNEQFF. The CDR3 nucleotides read TGTGCCAGCAGCCCAGTAGACGGTTACAATGAGCAGTTCTTC.

The chain carries TRBV7-9 and TRBJ2-3, with TRBD1 identical over 8 bases. CDR1 SEHNR and CDR2 FQNEAQ come from the germline V gene (reference sequence). This CDR3 has 17 residues. J lost 2 bases, V lost 4 bases, and 11 bases had no gene match. CDR3 nucleotide sequence: TGTGCCAGCAGCTCCCTCAGGACAGGGAGTTTCACAGATACGCAGTATTTT. Protein: CASSSLRTGSFTDTQYF.

The J gene is TRBJ2-7, the V gene TRBV27; 7 bases align to TRBD1. J lost 2 bases, V lost 5 bases, and 9 bases had no gene match. Per the germline V gene, CDR1 is MNHEY and CDR2 is SMNVEV (reference sequence). This CDR3 comprises 15 residues. CDR3 sequence (DNA): TGTGCCAGCAGTCCTGGGACAGCCACCACCTACGAGCAGTACTTC. The encoded protein is CASSPGTATTYEQYF.

This rearrangement joins TRBV7-2 to TRBJ2-7, with a tentative D call TRBD2 (5 bases). This CDR3 contains 15 residues. Germline CDR1 is SGHTA and CDR2 is FQGNSA. With 1 base removed from V and 1 base from J, the gap between germline ends came to 11 bases. For the CDR3, the DNA is TGTGCCAGCAGCTTAGTGGTCGGCGGGTCCTACGAGCAGTACTTC. Translated: CASSLVVGGSYEQYF.

V and J are TRBV5-4 and TRBJ2-2; possible D gene TRBD2, 5 bases. V shed 0 bases and J shed 7 bases, with 19 bases lying between them. This CDR3 is 17 amino acids long. Germline V lookup: CDR1 SGHNT, CDR2 YYREEE (reference sequence). CDR3: CASSLELRASKRGELFF. The CDR3 region has the DNA TGTGCCAGCAGCTTGGAGTTGAGGGCTAGCAAGCGCGGGGAGCTGTTTTTT.

The genes are TRBV11-2 and TRBJ1-2; D possibly corresponds to TRBD1 (6 bases). In germline, CDR1 is SGHAT, CDR2 FQNNGV. CDR3 length equals 13 residues. The V and J ends lost 6 bases and 8 bases respectively, with 16 bases between them. In DNA form, the CDR3 reads TGTGCCAGCAGTCAGGGGAGTGTGGAGGGCTACACCTTC. Its translation: CASSQGSVEGYTF.

The chain recombines TRBV7-9 with TRBJ1-1; no reliable D call. Germline assignment: CDR1 SEHNR and CDR2 FQNEAQ (reference sequence). Trimming took off 8 bases at V and 6 bases at J, with 10 bases between the two ends. There are 11 residues in the CDR3. The CDR3 loop is CASGSGAEAFF. In nucleotides, the CDR3 is TGTGCCAGCGGCTCCGGGGCTGAAGCTTTCTTT.

The CDR3 region is CASSAGPVSGELFF. CDR3 coding DNA: TGTGCCAGCAGCGCCGGGCCTGTGAGCGGGGAGCTGTTTTTT. The chain joins TRBV9 to TRBJ2-2, with D unclear. This CDR3 has 14 amino acids. CDR1 SGDLS and CDR2 YYNGEE come from the germline V gene. V dropped 3 bases and J dropped 7 bases, with 13 bases sitting between them.

The chain employs TRBV13 and TRBJ2-5; D remains ambiguous. Germline CDR1 is PRHDT and CDR2 is FYEKMQ (reference sequence). Deletions cut 4 bases from V and 4 bases from J, with 13 bases between. The CDR3 totals 14 residues. The CDR3 loop reads CASSSDSGAETQYF. The CDR3 coding sequence is TGTGCCAGCAGCTCCGACTCTGGTGCAGAGACCCAGTACTTC.

The chain has TRBV11-2 and TRBJ1-1, with a weak D call TRBD1 (5 bases). The CDR3 sequence is 15 residues long. V lost 1 base and J lost 1, with 10 bases in between. The germline CDR1 and CDR2 sequences are SGHAT and FQNNGV. The CDR3, as DNA: TGTGCCAGCAGCTTAGTCCTGGGGGGGAACACTGAAGCTTTCTTT. Translated, it gives CASSLVLGGNTEAFF.

The chain employs TRBV19 and TRBJ1-5; no clear D. Looked up from germline, CDR1 is LNHDA and CDR2 is SQIVND (reference sequence). V lost 7 bases to trimming and J lost 0 bases, with 10 bases between them. This CDR3 spans 14 amino acids. CDR3 residues: CASIPPGSNQPQHF. CDR3 DNA: TGTGCCAGTATCCCGCCGGGTAGCAATCAGCCCCAGCATTTT.

The gene calls are TRBV6-5 and TRBJ1-2, with 9 bases lining up with TRBD1. The germline V gene has CDR1 MNHEY and CDR2 SVGAGI. V shed 6 bases, J shed 7 bases, and the junction held 6 bases outside the gene matches. The length of the CDR3 is 13 residues. CDR3 in DNA: TGTGCCAGCAGCTACAGGGGGCGAGGTGGCTACACCTTC. Protein product: CASSYRGRGGYTF.

The chain joins TRBV9 to TRBJ1-4; D uncertain. Trimming shortened V by 0 bases and J by 3 bases, and 6 bases separated the two germline ends. Germline V gene data show CDR1 as SGDLS and CDR2 as YYNGEE. CDR3 length: 14 amino acids. CDR3: CASSVGGANEKLFF. In DNA, the CDR3 is TGTGCCAGCAGCGTAGGAGGCGCTAATGAAAAACTGTTTTTT.

For the CDR3, the DNA is TGCGCCAGCAGCCAGGTTAGCGGGGGGCCCCTCGAGCAGTACTTC. Encoded protein: CASSQVSGGPLEQYF. The chain recombines TRBV4-1 with TRBJ2-7; 10 bases agree with TRBD2. The CDR3 consists of 15 residues. In germline, CDR1 is MGHRA, CDR2 YSYEKL. Trimming removed 3 bases from V and 6 bases from J; junction bases left unmatched: 8.